The present T cell receptor (beta chain) was sequenced within a study of cytomegalovirus exposure and HLA in healthy donors. About the research overall: Unique TCRs from HLA-typed donors, 65 million to 85 million of them, were held in an early data release.

PCR amplification relied on 60 Vbeta primers (plus 13 Jbeta primers). Sequenced by immunoSEQ multiplex PCR; TCRdb stores in-frame clones only, minus some. The profile shows around 120,000 clones, approximately 72% of them singletons. This clonotype originated in a man between 60 and 75 years old in good health and CMV-seropositive. The sample taken for sequencing was PBMCs.

CDR3 protein: CSVESEQTSNLNYGYTF. For the CDR3, the DNA is TGCAGCGTTGAGTCGGAACAGACGTCTAACTTGAACTATGGCTACACCTTC. The chain recombines TRBV29-1 with TRBJ1-2; D is unresolved. Trimming took 3 bases from V and 2 from J, leaving 22 bases between them. The CDR3 contains 17 residues. Germline V gives CDR1 SQVTM, CDR2 ANQGSEA.